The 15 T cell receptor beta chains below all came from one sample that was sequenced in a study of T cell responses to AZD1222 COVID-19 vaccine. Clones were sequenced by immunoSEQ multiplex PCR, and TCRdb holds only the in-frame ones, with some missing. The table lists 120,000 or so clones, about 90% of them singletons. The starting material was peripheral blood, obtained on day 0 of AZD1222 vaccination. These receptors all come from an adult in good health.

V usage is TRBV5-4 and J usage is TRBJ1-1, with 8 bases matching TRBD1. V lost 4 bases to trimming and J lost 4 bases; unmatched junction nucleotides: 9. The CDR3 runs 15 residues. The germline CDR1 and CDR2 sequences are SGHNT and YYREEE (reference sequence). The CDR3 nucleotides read TGTGCCAGCAGCCTTGACAGGGGTGGGATCACTGAAGCTTTCTTT. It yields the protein CASSLDRGGITEAFF.

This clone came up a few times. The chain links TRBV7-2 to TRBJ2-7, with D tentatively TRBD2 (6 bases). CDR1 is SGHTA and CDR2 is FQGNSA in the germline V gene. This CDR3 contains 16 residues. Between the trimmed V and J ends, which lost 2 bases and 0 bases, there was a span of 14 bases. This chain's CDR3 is CASSLRGLSLSYEQYF. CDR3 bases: TGTGCCAGCAGCTTACGAGGACTATCTCTCTCCTACGAGCAGTACTTC.

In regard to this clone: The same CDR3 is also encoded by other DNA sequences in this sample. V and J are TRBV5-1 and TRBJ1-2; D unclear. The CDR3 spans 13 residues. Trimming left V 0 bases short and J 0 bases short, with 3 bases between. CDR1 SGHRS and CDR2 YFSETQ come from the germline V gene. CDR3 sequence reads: CASSLDPNYGYTF. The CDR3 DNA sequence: TGCGCCAGCAGCTTGGATCCTAACTATGGCTACACCTTC.

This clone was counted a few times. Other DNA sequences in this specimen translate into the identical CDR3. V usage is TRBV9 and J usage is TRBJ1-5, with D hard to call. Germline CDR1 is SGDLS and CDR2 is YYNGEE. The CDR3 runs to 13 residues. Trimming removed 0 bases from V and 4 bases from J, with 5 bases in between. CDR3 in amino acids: CASSVDWNQPQHF. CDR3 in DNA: TGTGCCAGCAGCGTAGATTGGAATCAGCCCCAGCATTTT.

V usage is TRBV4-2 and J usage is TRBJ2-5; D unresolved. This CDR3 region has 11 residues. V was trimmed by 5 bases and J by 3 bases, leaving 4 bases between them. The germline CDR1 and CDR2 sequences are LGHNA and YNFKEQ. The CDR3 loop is CASSSEETQYF. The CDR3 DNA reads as TGTGCCAGCAGCTCAGAAGAGACCCAGTACTTC.

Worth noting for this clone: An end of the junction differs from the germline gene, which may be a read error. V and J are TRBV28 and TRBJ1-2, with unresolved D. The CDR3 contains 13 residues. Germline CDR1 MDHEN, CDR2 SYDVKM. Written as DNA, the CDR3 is TGTGCCAGCAGTACCAGCTGGTTGTATGGCTACACCTTT. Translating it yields CASSTSWLYGYTF.

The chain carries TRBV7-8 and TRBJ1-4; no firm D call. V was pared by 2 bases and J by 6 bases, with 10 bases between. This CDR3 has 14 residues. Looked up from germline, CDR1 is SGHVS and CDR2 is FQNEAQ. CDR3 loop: CASSLRTEDEKLFF. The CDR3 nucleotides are TGTGCCAGCAGCTTACGAACAGAGGATGAAAAACTGTTTTTT. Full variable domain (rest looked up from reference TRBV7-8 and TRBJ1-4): GAGVSQSPRYKVAKRGQDVALRCDPISGHVSLFWYQQALGQGPEFLTYFQNEAQLDKSGLPSDRFFAERPEGSVSTLKIQRTQQEDSAVYLCASSLRTEDEKLFFGSGTQLSVL.

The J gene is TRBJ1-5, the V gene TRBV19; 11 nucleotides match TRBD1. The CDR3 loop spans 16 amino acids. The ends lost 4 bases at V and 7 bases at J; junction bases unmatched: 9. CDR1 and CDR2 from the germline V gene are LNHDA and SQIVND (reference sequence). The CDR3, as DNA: TGTGCCAGTAGTACTCCCGGACAGGGGGCAAGGCAGCCCCAGCATTTT. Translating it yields CASSTPGQGARQPQHF.

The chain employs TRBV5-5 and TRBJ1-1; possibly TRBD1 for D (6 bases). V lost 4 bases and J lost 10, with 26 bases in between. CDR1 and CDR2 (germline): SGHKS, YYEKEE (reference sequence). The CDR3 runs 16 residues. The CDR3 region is CASSIPQGRMLEGAFF. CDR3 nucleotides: TGTGCCAGCAGCATCCCCCAGGGGAGGATGCTGGAAGGAGCTTTCTTT.

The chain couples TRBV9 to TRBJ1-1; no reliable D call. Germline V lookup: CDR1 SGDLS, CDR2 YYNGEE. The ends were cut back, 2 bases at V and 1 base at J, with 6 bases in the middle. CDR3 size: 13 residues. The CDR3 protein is CASSVTANTEAFF. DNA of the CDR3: TGTGCCAGCAGCGTCACAGCGAACACTGAAGCTTTCTTT.

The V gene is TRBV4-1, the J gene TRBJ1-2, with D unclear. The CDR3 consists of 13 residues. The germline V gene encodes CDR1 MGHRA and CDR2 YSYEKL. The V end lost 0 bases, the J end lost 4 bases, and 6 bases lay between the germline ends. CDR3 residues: CASSQEGGYGYTF. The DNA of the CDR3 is TGCGCCAGCAGCCAAGAGGGTGGCTATGGCTACACCTTC.

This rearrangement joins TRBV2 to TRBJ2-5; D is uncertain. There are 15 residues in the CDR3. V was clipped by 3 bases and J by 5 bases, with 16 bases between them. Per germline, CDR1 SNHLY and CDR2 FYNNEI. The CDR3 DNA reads TGTGCCAGCAGTGATCTGTCTAGGTCTGAGGAGACCCAGTACTTC. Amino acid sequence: CASSDLSRSEETQYF.

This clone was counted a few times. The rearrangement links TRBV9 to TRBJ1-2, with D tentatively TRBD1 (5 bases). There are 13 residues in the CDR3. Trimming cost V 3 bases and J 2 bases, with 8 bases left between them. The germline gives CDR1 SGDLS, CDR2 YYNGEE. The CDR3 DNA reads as TGTGCCAGCAGCGCGTGGGACAACTATGGCTACACCTTC. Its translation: CASSAWDNYGYTF. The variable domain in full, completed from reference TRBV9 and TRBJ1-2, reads DSGVTQTPKHLITATGQRVTLRCSPRSGDLSVYWYQQSLDQGLQFLIQYYNGEERAKGNILERFSAQQFPDLHSELNLSSLELGDSALYFCASSAWDNYGYTFGSGTRLTVV.

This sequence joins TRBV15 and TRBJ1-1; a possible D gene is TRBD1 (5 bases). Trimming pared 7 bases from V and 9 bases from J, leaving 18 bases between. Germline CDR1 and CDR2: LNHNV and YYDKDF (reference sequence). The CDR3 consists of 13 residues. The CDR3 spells CATTGDSPGQAFF. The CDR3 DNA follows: TGTGCCACCACCGGAGACTCCCCGGGGCAAGCTTTCTTT.

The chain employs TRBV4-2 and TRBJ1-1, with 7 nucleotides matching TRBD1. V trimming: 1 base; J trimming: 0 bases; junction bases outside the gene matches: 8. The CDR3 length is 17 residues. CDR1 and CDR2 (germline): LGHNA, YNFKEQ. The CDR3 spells CASSQVRGDSLNTEAFF. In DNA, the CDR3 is TGTGCCAGCAGCCAAGTAAGGGGGGACAGTCTGAACACTGAAGCTTTCTTT.